The source of this T cell receptor (beta chain) is a study of cytomegalovirus exposure and HLA in healthy donors. Whole-study results and caveats: Among TCR beta chains, those listed as cytomegalovirus-associated numbered approximately 150.

This clone was seen only a few times. Its antigen is undetermined. Germline V CDR1 and CDR2: MGHRA, YSYEKL. The CDR3 extends over 13 amino acids. The V gene lost 2 bases and the J gene lost 4 bases, with 6 bases spanning the gap. Amplification used 60 Vbeta primers and 13 Jbeta primers. Data came from immunoSEQ multiplex PCR; TCRdb stores just in-frame clones and leaves some out. The repertoire holds about 120,000 clones, with around 80% as singletons. The origin of this receptor is a young man in good health and CMV-seronegative. V usage is TRBV4-1 and J usage is TRBJ1-3; unclear D gene. The source material was PBMCs. CDR3 sequence: CASSQRGGNTIYF. The CDR3 region has the DNA TGCGCCAGCAGCCAAAGAGGGGGAAACACCATATATTTT.